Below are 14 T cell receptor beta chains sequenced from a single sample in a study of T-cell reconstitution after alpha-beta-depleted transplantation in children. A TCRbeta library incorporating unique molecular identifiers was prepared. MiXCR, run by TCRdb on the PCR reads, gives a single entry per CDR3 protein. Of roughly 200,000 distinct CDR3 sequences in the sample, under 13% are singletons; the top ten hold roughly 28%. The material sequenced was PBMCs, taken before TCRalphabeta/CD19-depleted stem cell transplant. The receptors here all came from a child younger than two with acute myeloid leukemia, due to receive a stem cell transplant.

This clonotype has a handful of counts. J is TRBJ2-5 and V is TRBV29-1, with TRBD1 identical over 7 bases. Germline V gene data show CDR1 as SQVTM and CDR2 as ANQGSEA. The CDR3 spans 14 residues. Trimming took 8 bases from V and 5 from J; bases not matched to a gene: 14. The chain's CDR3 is CSSRQGLYAETQYF. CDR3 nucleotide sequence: TGCAGCTCTCGACAGGGCTTGTATGCGGAGACCCAGTACTTC. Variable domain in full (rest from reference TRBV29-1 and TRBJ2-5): SAVISQKPSRDICQRGTSLTIQCQVDSQVTMMFWYRQQPGQSLTLIATANQGSEATYESGFVIDKFPISRPNLTFSTLTVSNMSPEDSSIYLCSSRQGLYAETQYFGPGTRLLVL.

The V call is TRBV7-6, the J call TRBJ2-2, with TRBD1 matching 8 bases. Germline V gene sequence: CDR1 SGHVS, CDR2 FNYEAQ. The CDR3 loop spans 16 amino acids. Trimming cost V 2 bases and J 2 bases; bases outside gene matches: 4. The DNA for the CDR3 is TGTGCCAGCAGCTTAAAAGGACAGGGAAACACCGGGGAGCTGTTTTTT. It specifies CASSLKGQGNTGELFF.

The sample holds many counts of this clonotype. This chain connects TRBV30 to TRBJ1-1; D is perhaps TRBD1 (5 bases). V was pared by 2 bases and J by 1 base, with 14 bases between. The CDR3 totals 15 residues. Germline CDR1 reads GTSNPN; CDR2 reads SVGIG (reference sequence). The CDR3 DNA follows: TGTGCCTGGAGTCCCGGGGGAGCTCGGAACACTGAAGCTTTCTTT. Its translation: CAWSPGGARNTEAFF.

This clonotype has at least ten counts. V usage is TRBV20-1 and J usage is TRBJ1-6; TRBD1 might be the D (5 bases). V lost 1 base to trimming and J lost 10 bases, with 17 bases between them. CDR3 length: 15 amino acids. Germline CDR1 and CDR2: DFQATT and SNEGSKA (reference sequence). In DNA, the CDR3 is TGCAGTGCTAGAGCGTCCATTTCGGGGGAATCACCCCTCCACTTT. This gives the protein CSARASISGESPLHF.

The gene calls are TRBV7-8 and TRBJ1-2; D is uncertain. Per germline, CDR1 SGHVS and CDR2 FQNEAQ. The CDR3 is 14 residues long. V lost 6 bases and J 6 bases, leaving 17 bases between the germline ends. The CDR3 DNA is TGTGCCAGCAGTCGACGGACGGCTCCTAATGGCTACACCTTC. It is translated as CASSRRTAPNGYTF. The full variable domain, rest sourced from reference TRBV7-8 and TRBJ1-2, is GAGVSQSPRYKVAKRGQDVALRCDPISGHVSLFWYQQALGQGPEFLTYFQNEAQLDKSGLPSDRFFAERPEGSVSTLKIQRTQQEDSAVYLCASSRRTAPNGYTFGSGTRLTVV.

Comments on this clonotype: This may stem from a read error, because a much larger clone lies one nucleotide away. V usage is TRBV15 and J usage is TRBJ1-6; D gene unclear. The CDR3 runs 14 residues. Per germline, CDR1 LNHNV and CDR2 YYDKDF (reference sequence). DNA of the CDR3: TGTGCCACCAGCAGAGAAGGACTCGGTTCACCCCTCCCCTTT. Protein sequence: CATSREGLGSPLPF. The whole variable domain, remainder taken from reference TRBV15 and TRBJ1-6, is DAMVIQNPRYQVTQFGKPVTLSCSQTLNHNVMYWYQQKSSQAPKLLFHYYDKDFNNEADTPDNFQSRRPNTSFCFLDIRSPGLGDTAMYLCATSREGLGSPLPFGNGTRLTVT.

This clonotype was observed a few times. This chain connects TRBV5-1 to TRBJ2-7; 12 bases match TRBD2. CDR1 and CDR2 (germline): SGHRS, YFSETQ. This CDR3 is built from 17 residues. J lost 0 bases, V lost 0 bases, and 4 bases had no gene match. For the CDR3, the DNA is TGCGCCAGCAGCTTGGCACTAGCGGGGGGTCTCTCCTACGAGCAGTACTTC. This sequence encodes CASSLALAGGLSYEQYF.

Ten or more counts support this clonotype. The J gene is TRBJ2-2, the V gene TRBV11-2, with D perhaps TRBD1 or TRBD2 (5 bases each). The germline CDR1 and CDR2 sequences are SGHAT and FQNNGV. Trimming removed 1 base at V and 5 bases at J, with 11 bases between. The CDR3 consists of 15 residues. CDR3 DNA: TGTGCCAGCAGCTTAGTGAGGGGAAGGACCGGGGAGCTGTTTTTT. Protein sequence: CASSLVRGRTGELFF.

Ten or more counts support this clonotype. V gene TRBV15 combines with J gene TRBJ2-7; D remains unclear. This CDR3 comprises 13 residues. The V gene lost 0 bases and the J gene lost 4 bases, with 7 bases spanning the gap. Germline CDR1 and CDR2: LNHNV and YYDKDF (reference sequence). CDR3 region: CATSRDSPYEQYF. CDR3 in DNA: TGTGCCACCAGCAGAGATTCCCCATACGAGCAGTACTTC. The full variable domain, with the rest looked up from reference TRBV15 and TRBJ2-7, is DAMVIQNPRYQVTQFGKPVTLSCSQTLNHNVMYWYQQKSSQAPKLLFHYYDKDFNNEADTPDNFQSRRPNTSFCFLDIRSPGLGDTAMYLCATSRDSPYEQYFGPGTRLTVT.

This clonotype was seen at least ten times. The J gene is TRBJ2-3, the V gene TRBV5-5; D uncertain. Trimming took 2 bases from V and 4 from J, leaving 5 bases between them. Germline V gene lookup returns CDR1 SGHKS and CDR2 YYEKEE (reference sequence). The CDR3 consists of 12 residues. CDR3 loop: CASSFSSDTQYF. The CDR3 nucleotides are TGTGCCAGCAGCTTTAGCTCAGATACGCAGTATTTT.

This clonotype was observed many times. The CDR3 region has the DNA TGTGCCAGCAGGGGAGCGGGGGCGAACACCGGGGAGCTGTTTTTT. Protein sequence: CASRGAGANTGELFF. The chain combines TRBV12-3 or TRBV12-4 with TRBJ2-2; TRBD2 matches at 8 bases. V lost 6 bases, J lost 0 bases, and 3 bases stayed unmatched. The CDR3 runs to 15 residues.

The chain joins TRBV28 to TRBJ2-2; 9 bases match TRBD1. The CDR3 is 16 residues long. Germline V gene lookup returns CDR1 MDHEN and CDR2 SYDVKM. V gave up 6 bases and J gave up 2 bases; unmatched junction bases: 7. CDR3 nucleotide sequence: TGTGCCAGCAGAACCCCGGGACAGGGCAACACCGGGGAGCTGTTTTTT. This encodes CASRTPGQGNTGELFF.

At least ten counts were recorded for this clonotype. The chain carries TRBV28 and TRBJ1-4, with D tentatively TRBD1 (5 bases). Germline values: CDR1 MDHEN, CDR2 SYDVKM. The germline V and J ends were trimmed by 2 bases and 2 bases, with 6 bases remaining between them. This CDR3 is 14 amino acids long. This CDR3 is CASSLRQTNEKLFF. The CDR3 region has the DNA TGTGCCAGCAGTTTAAGACAGACTAATGAAAAACTGTTTTTT. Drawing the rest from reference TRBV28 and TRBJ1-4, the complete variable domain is DVKVTQSSRYLVKRTGEKVFLECVQDMDHENMFWYRQDPGLGLRLIYFSYDVKMKEKGDIPEGYSVSREKKERFSLILESASTNQTSMYLCASSLRQTNEKLFFGSGTQLSVL.

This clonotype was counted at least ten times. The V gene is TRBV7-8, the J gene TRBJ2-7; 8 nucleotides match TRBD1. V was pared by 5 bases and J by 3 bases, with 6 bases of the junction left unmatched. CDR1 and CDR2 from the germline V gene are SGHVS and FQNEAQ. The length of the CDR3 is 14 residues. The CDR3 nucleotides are TGTGCCAGCAGCCCGAAGACAGGGGACTACGAGCAGTACTTC. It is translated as CASSPKTGDYEQYF.